This TCR beta chain was observed in a study of T-cell memory formation after mild COVID-19. The overall study: In these data, TCR clusters were largely donor specific. Study-level results: Detection of some responders pre-infection suggested pre-existing cross-reactive memory T cells participated. CD4+ bias marked clones expanding day 15 to 37, unlike balanced contracting clones.

Germline assignment: CDR1 SGHKS and CDR2 YYEKEE (reference sequence). The CDR3 totals 16 residues. Trimming left V 0 bases short and J 5 bases short, with 15 bases between. TCRdb ran MiXCR on the 5' RACE reads and lists one entry per CDR3 protein. The table lists approximately 290,000 distinct CDR3 sequences, approximately 19% of them singletons, with more than 20% in the top ten. This clonotype appeared a few times. Its cognate antigen is unknown. The V and J genes are TRBV5-5 and TRBJ2-1; weak D call: TRBD2 (6 bases). Sequenced sample: PBMCs or a T cell subset sorted from them (not recorded which). The receptor was derived from a man younger than 35 who had mild COVID-19 (a few samples of this study predate the infection). Cell type and time point are not known. The CDR3 here is CASSLVTAGSNNEQFF. Written as DNA, the CDR3 is TGTGCCAGCAGCTTGGTCACCGCGGGATCCAACAATGAGCAGTTCTTC.